The T cell receptor beta chain described here comes from a study of blood T cells in healthy people across ages. A word on this clonotype: Its antigen is as yet unknown.

V shed 2 bases and J shed 5 bases, with 6 bases lying between them. Germline CDR1 and CDR2: MGHDK and SYGVNS. The CDR3 runs 12 residues. The second PCR ran about 6 to 12 cycles with a sample-barcoded 5' primer and J-beta primers. The authors tagged each cDNA molecule using a template-switch adaptor with 12 random nucleotides. Each of the samples gave a minimum of 2.5 million paired-end reads that contained CDR3. TCRdb processed the 5' RACE reads anew with MiXCR; each CDR3 protein has one entry. The top ten clones hold around an eighth of a sample with roughly 680,000 distinct CDR3 sequences, 40% to 65% of them seen once. Notes on the study in general: Higher diversity and more naive CD4+ cells were features of long-lived donors, compared to aged donors.

The sample was blood. The V call is TRBV25-1, the J call TRBJ2-5; D remains unclear. The sequence was collected from a woman of 80 years or more in good health. CDR3 sequence (DNA): TGTGCCAGCAGTGAAAATCGGGAGACCCAGTACTTC. Protein sequence: CASSENRETQYF.